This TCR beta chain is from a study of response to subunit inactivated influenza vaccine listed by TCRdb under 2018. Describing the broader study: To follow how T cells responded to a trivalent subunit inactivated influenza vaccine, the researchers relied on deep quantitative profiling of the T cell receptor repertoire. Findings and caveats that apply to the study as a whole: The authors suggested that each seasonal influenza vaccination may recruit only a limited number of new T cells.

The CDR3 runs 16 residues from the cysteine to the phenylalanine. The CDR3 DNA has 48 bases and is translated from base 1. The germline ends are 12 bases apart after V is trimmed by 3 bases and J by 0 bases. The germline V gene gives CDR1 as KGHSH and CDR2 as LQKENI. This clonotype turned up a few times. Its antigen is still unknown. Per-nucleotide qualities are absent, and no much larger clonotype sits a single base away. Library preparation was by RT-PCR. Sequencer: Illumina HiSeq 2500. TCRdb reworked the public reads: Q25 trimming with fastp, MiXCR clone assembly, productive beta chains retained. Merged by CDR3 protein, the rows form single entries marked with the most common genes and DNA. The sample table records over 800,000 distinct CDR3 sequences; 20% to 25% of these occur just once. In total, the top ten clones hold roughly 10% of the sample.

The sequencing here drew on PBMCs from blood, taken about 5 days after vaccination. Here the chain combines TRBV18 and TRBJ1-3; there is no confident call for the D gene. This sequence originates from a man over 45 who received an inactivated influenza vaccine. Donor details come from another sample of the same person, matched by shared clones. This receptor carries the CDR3 CASSPKTRPSGNTIYF. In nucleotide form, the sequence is TGTGCCAGCTCACCCAAGACCCGTCCCTCTGGAAACACCATATATTTT.